The clone carrying this T cell receptor (beta chain) was seen only a few times. The antigen is undetermined. Trimming removed 4 bases at V and 1 base at J, with 13 bases between. CDR1 and CDR2 from the germline V gene are SNHLY and FYNNEI. This CDR3 comprises 15 residues. The study sequenced cultured CD4+ T cell DNA using the Oncomine TCR Beta short-read assay. MiXCR, run by TCRdb on the PCR reads, gives a single entry per CDR3 protein. This table holds several thousand distinct CDR3 sequences, 60% to 80% found once. Treatment of the sample: approximately 9-day PBMC culture with coronavirus spike peptide pools or control peptides (ViraFEST assay). Researchers collected the unexposed donor's CD4+ T cells before the COVID-19 pandemic (2011-2018). Four cold-coronavirus spikes and SARS-CoV-2 S/N served to probe CD4+ T cells taken from unexposed donors, cells permitting. This entry belongs to a study of vaccination and CD4 T cells after COVID-19. Study-wide context: Across the group, participants received two doses of either BNT162b2 or mRNA-1273 vaccine.

This receptor was obtained from a human donor in good health. The rearrangement links TRBV2 to TRBJ1-2, with a weak D call TRBD1 (6 bases). The sample comprised CD4+ T cells from blood, cultured in vitro. As DNA, the CDR3 is TGTGCCAGCAGTGGCCGGGACACCCTTAACTATGGCTACACCTTC. Amino acids: CASSGRDTLNYGYTF.